This T cell receptor (beta chain) came from a study of breast tumors, draining lymph nodes, adjacent tissues. TCRdb analysed the multiplex PCR reads with MiXCR anew, one entry per CDR3 protein. The data hold some 25,000 distinct CDR3 sequences, with approximately 75% observed a single time. This clonotype has only one observation. Its antigen remains unidentified. The study, taken as a whole, reports: Data only fit, rather than demonstrated, lymph node origin of most tumor T cells. Tumors had less TCR diversity than lymph nodes, more than nontumor tissue. Most tumor T cells seemingly derive from lymph node, then expand in tumor.

V was trimmed by 8 bases and J by 1 base, leaving 14 bases between them. The CDR3 spans 14 residues. Germline CDR1 SGHAT, CDR2 FQNNGV. The V and J genes are TRBV11-2 and TRBJ1-1; a weak D match, TRBD1 (6 bases). Sequencing was done on a sample of tumor-adjacent breast tissue. The sequence came from a female donor with breast cancer. Some clones in this sample may be carry-over from other donors' samples. CDR3 nucleotides: TGTGCCAGCTCAGGGGACGGAAAGAACACTGAAGCTTTCTTT. This sequence encodes CASSGDGKNTEAFF.